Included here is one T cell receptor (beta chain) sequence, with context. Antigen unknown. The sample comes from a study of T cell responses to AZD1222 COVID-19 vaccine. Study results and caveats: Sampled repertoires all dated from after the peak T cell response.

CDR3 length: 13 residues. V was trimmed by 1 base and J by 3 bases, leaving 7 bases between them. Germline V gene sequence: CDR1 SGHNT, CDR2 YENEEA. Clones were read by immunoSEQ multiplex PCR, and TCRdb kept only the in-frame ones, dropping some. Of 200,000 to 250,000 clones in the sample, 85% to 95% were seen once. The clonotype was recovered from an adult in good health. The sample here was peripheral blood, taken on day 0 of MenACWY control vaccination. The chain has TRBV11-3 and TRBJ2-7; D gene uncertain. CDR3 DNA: TGTGCCAGCAGCTTAGCAGATAACTACGAGCAGTACTTC. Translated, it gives CASSLADNYEQYF.